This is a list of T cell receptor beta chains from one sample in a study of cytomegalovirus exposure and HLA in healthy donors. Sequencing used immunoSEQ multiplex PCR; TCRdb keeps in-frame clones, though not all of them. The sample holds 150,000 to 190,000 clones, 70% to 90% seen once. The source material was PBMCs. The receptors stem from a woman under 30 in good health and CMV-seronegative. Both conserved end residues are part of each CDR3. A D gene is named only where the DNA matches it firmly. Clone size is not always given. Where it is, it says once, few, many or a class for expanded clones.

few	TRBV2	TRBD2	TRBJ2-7	CASTETSGAYEQYF	TGTGCCAGCACGGAGACTAGCGGGGCCTACGAGCAGTACTTC
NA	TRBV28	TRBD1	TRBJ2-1	CASLLPGQGLHEQFF	TGTGCCAGCTTACTCCCGGGACAGGGGCTCCATGAGCAGTTCTTC
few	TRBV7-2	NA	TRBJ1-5	CASRTEFNQPQHF	TGTGCCAGCAGGACAGAATTTAATCAGCCCCAGCATTTT
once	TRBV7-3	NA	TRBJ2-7	CASSFQGGEGYEQYF	TGTGCCAGCAGCTTCCAGGGAGGAGAAGGCTACGAGCAGTACTTC
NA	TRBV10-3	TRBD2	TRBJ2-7	CAIRAPAGPPQYF	TGTGCCATCAGAGCACCAGCGGGACCCCCGCAGTACTTC
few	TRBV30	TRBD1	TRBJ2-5	CAWSVSPGQGPETQYF	TGTGCCTGGAGTGTATCCCCGGGACAGGGGCCAGAGACCCAGTACTTC
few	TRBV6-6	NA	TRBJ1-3	CASSPLGNTIYF	TGTGCCAGCAGTCCCCTCGGAAACACCATATATTTT
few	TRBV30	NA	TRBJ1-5	CAWSLTDGQPQHF	TGTGCCTGGAGTCTGACCGACGGGCAGCCCCAGCATTTT
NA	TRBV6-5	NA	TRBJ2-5	CASQGGLLETQYF	TGTGCCAGTCAGGGGGGTTTGCTAGAGACCCAGTACTTC
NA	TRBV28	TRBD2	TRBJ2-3	CASSPRASRGRGDTQYF	TGTGCCAGCAGCCCTAGGGCCAGCCGGGGGAGGGGAGATACGCAGTATTTT
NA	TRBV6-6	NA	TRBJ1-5	CASSSIIDRYSQPQHF	TGTGCCAGCAGCTCGATAATAGACAGGTATTCTCAGCCCCAGCATTTT
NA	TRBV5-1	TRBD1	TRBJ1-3	CASSGRGQRGNTIYF	TGCGCCAGCAGCGGCAGGGGGCAGAGGGGAAACACCATATATTTT
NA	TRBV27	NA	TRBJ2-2	CASSFGGPVAGELFF	TGTGCCAGCAGTTTCGGGGGTCCGGTGGCCGGGGAGCTGTTTTTT
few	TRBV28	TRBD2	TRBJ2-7	CASRGSGRDGEQYF	TGTGCCAGCAGGGGTAGCGGGAGAGATGGGGAGCAGTACTTC
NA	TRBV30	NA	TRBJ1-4	CAWSDGTVTREKLFF	TGTGCCTGGAGCGACGGGACTGTAACGCGGGAAAAACTGTTTTTT
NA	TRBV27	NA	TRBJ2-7	CASSSMGFYGGPGYEQYF	TGTGCCAGCAGCTCTATGGGTTTTTACGGAGGGCCCGGGTACGAGCAGTACTTC
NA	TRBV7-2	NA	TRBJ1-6	CASSLLGTNNSPLHF	TGTGCCAGCAGCTTATTAGGGACTAATAATTCACCCCTCCACTTT
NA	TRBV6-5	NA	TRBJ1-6	CASRRPGIYNSPLHF	TGTGCCAGCAGAAGACCGGGGATCTATAATTCACCCCTCCACTTT
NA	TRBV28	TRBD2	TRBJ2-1	CASRPGGSSYNEQFF	TGTGCCAGCAGACCGGGGGGGAGCTCCTACAATGAGCAGTTCTTC
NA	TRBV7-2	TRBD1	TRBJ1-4	CASSPGQGAEKLFF	TGTGCCAGCAGCCCGGGACAGGGGGCTGAAAAACTGTTTTTT
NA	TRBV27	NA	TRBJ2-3	CASSFQRAGGTDTQYF	TGTGCCAGCAGTTTCCAGAGGGCCGGGGGCACAGATACGCAGTATTTT
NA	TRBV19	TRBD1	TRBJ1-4	CASSRTGTDNEKLFF	TGTGCCAGTAGTCGAACCGGGACAGATAATGAAAAACTGTTTTTT
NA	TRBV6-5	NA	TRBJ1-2	CASRTDPNYGYTF	TGTGCCAGCAGGACAGACCCAAACTATGGCTACACCTTC
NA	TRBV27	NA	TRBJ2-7	CASSPARYYEQYF	TGTGCCAGCAGTCCCGCGCGGTACTACGAGCAGTACTTC
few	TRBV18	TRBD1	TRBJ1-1	CASSQGTGTEAFF	TGTGCCAGCTCACAGGGGACAGGCACTGAAGCTTTCTTT
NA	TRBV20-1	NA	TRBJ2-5	CSASSEAQYF	TGCAGTGCTAGTTCGGAGGCCCAGTACTTC
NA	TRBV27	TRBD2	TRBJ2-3	CASKPAGGLGDTQYF	TGTGCCAGCAAACCAGCGGGGGGCCTCGGGGATACGCAGTATTTT
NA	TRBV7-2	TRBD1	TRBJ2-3	CASSLAGTGVSDTQYF	TGTGCCAGCAGCTTGGCCGGGACAGGGGTTTCCGATACGCAGTATTTT
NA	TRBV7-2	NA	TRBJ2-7	CASSPRALSSYEQYF	TGTGCCAGCAGCCCGCGGGCGTTGAGCTCCTACGAGCAGTACTTC
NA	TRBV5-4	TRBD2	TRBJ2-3	CASSRSGRGTDTQYF	TGTGCCAGCAGCCGGAGCGGGAGGGGCACAGATACGCAGTATTTT
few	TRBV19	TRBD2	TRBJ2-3	CASSIALRGGRTDTQYF	TGTGCCAGTAGTATAGCCCTCAGGGGCGGGAGGACAGATACGCAGTATTTT
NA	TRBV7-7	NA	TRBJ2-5	CASSTGLHQETQYF	TGTGCCAGCAGCACCGGACTACACCAAGAGACCCAGTACTTC
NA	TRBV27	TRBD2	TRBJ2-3	CASSLLAGVHTDTQYF	TGTGCCAGCAGTTTATTAGCGGGGGTCCACACAGATACGCAGTATTTT
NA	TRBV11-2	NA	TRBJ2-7	CASTLYGGEVQYEQYF	TGTGCCAGCACCCTATATGGGGGCGAAGTTCAGTACGAGCAGTACTTC
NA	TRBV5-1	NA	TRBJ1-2	CASSLESSGRDHYGYTF	TGCGCCAGCAGCTTGGAGTCTTCCGGCAGGGATCACTATGGCTACACCTTC
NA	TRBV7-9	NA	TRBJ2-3	CASSLAWDILTDTQYF	TGTGCCAGCAGCTTAGCGTGGGACATACTCACAGATACGCAGTATTTT
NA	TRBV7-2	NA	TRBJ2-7	CASSLDRAYEQYF	TGTGCTAGCAGCTTAGACAGAGCCTACGAGCAGTACTTC
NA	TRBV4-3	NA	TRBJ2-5	CASSQGSILDSQETQYF	TGCGCCAGCAGCCAAGGGTCCATCTTGGACAGCCAAGAGACCCAGTACTTC
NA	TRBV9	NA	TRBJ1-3	CASTRDQGSGNTIYF	TGTGCCAGCACCAGAGACCAGGGCTCTGGAAACACCATATATTTT
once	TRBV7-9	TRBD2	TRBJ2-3	CASSHTSGRDTQYF	TGTGCCAGCAGTCATACTAGCGGGAGGGATACGCAGTATTTT
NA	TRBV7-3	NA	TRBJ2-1	CASSLSRSTYNEQFF	TGTGCCAGCAGCTTATCCCGCTCGACTTACAATGAGCAGTTCTTC
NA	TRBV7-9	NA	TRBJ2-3	CASSPGTLQPDTQYF	TGTGCCAGCAGCCCGGGGACTCTACAGCCAGATACGCAGTATTTT
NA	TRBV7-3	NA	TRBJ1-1	CASSLMAGTEAFF	TGTGCCAGCAGCTTGATGGCAGGGACTGAAGCTTTCTTT
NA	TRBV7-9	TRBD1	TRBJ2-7	CASSSQAGTVPYEQYF	TGTGCCAGCAGCTCACAGGCCGGGACAGTCCCCTACGAGCAGTACTTC
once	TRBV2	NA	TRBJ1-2	CASSERAHPLGYTF	TGTGCCAGCAGTGAACGCGCCCATCCACTCGGCTACACCTTC
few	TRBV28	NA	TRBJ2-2	CASSFRRGPRTGELFF	TGTGCCAGCAGTTTCCGGCGGGGGCCCCGCACCGGGGAGCTGTTTTTT
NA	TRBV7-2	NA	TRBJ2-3	CASRKGVSPTDTQYF	TGTGCCAGCCGGAAAGGGGTTTCCCCTACAGATACGCAGTATTTT
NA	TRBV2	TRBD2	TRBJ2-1	CASVGLAGLNEQFF	TGTGCCAGCGTCGGACTAGCGGGACTCAATGAGCAGTTCTTC
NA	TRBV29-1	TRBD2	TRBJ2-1	CSGAGGGTAEQFF	TGCAGCGGAGCGGGGGGCGGGACGGCTGAGCAGTTCTTC
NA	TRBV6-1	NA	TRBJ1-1	CASSEGRVINTEAFF	TGTGCCAGCAGTGAGGGGAGGGTGATTAACACTGAAGCTTTCTTT
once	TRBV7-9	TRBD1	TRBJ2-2	CASSQTGTATGELFF	TGTGCCAGCAGCCAGACCGGGACAGCAACCGGGGAGCTGTTTTTT
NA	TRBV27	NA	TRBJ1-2	CASSRRGYGYTF	TGTGCCAGCAGTAGGAGGGGATACGGCTACACCTTC
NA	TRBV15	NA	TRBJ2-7	CATSRSGVVAVYEQYF	TGCGCCACCAGCAGATCCGGGGTAGTAGCGGTCTACGAGCAGTACTTC
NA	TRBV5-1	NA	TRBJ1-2	CASSPLTGTYGYTF	TGCGCCAGCAGCCCCCTCACAGGGACCTATGGCTACACCTTC
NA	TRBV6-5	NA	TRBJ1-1	CASSYSTGTEAFF	TGTGCCAGCAGTTATTCCACGGGGACTGAAGCTTTCTTT
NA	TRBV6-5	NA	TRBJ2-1	CASSPSAAEYEQFF	TGTGCCAGCAGTCCATCAGCGGCGGAATATGAGCAGTTCTTC